What follows are 17 T cell receptor beta chains derived from one specimen sequenced in a study of T-cell memory formation after mild COVID-19. One entry per CDR3 protein, called by TCRdb with MiXCR from the 5' RACE reads. The data hold 350,000 or so distinct CDR3 sequences, with 20% to 25% observed a single time. The sample taken for sequencing was PBMCs or a T cell subset sorted from them (not recorded which). The source of these receptors is a man aged 18 to 35 who had mild COVID-19 (a few samples of this study predate the infection). Cell type and time point are not known.

The chain joins TRBV7-2 to TRBJ2-5; possible D gene TRBD1, 5 bases. The germline V gene has CDR1 SGHTA and CDR2 FQGNSA. V lost 3 bases, J lost 3 bases, and 11 bases lay in between. The CDR3 extends over 14 amino acids. The CDR3 reads CASSFRAWEETQYF. CDR3 bases: TGTGCCAGCAGCTTCAGGGCATGGGAAGAGACCCAGTACTTC.

The chain carries TRBV5-1 and TRBJ1-3; D is undetermined. This CDR3 has 15 residues. V lost 5 bases and J 4 bases, leaving 16 bases between the germline ends. Germline V gives CDR1 SGHRS, CDR2 YFSETQ. The CDR3 nucleotides are TGCGCCAGCAGATTCGACCTGGGGATCGGAAACACCATATATTTT. Translating it yields CASRFDLGIGNTIYF.

This rearrangement joins TRBV5-5 to TRBJ2-7, with 15 positions matching TRBD2. The CDR3 totals 15 residues. The germline V gene encodes CDR1 SGHKS and CDR2 YYEKEE (reference sequence). J gave up 4 bases and V 5 bases, and 4 bases lay outside the gene matches. The CDR3 DNA sequence: TGTGCCAGCAGTTGGACTAGCGGGGGGGCGTACGAGCAGTACTTC. Protein product: CASSWTSGGAYEQYF. Looking up the rest from reference TRBV5-5 and TRBJ2-7 gives the full variable domain: DAGVTQSPTHLIKTRGQQVTLRCSPISGHKSVSWYQQVLGQGPQFIFQYYEKEERGRGNFPDRFSARQFPNYSSELNVNALLLGDSALYLCASSWTSGGAYEQYFGPGTRLTVT.

This clonotype has more than one count but fewer than ten. The CDR3 is CASSKPRQEPEEKLFF. The DNA for the CDR3 is TGTGCCAGCAGCAAACCTCGACAGGAACCGGAGGAAAAACTGTTTTTT. The rearrangement uses TRBV21-1 and TRBJ1-4; no check of the table's D call, TRBD1, against the DNA was made. TRBV21-1 has pseudogene status. This CDR3 contains 16 residues.

The V call is TRBV7-9, the J call TRBJ2-1, with no clear D. This CDR3 has 13 residues. Germline loops: CDR1 SEHNR, CDR2 FQNEAQ (reference sequence). Trimming removed 3 bases from V and 8 bases from J, with 11 bases in between. The CDR3 reads CASSLLVSHEQFF. CDR3 DNA sequence: TGTGCCAGCAGCTTGTTAGTCAGCCATGAGCAGTTCTTC.

The V and J genes are TRBV3-1 and TRBJ2-7, with no clear D. With 4 bases removed from V and 5 bases from J, the gap between germline ends came to 12 bases. The CDR3 runs 13 residues. The germline CDR1 and CDR2 sequences are LGHDT and YNNKEL (reference sequence). The CDR3 protein is CASSLRALDEQYF. The CDR3 nucleotides read TGTGCCAGCAGCCTAAGGGCTTTGGACGAGCAGTACTTC.

This clonotype has a handful of counts. This chain connects TRBV28 to TRBJ2-1; D is perhaps TRBD2 (5 bases). Trimming took off 8 bases at V and 7 bases at J, with 18 bases between the two ends. Germline-derived CDR1 and CDR2 are MDHEN and SYDVKM. The CDR3 totals 14 residues. CDR3 bases: TGTGCCAGCGTTGGAGGTGGCTGGATAAATGAGCAGTTCTTC. Protein sequence: CASVGGGWINEQFF. Full variable domain (remainder filled in from reference TRBV28 and TRBJ2-1): DVKVTQSSRYLVKRTGEKVFLECVQDMDHENMFWYRQDPGLGLRLIYFSYDVKMKEKGDIPEGYSVSREKKERFSLILESASTNQTSMYLCASVGGGWINEQFFGPGTRLTVL.

This sequence joins TRBV7-9 and TRBJ1-6; D is ambiguous. Trimming removed 5 bases at V and 0 bases at J, with 14 bases between. From germline, CDR1 is SEHNR and CDR2 FQNEAQ (reference sequence). The CDR3 sequence is 17 residues long. The CDR3 nucleotides read TGTGCCAGCAGCCCCCTTATTCGGAGCTCCTATAATTCACCCCTCCACTTT. It translates to CASSPLIRSSYNSPLHF.

This clonotype was seen more than once but under ten times. The J gene is TRBJ1-1, the V gene TRBV28; TRBD1 might be the D (5 bases). The V gene lost 4 bases and the J gene lost 3 bases, with 15 bases spanning the gap. CDR1 is MDHEN, CDR2 SYDVKM, per germline. This CDR3 region has 15 residues. The CDR3 spells CASSSLGGADTEAFF. In DNA form, the CDR3 reads TGTGCCAGCAGTTCCCTTGGAGGGGCGGACACTGAAGCTTTCTTT.

This clonotype occurred a few times. The chain recombines TRBV18 with TRBJ1-5; D gene uncertain. Trimming cost V 1 base and J 4 bases, with 5 bases left between them. The CDR3 spans 13 residues. CDR1 KGHSH and CDR2 LQKENI come from the germline V gene. In nucleotides, the CDR3 is TGTGCCAGCTCACCACAGGTGAATCAGCCCCAGCATTTT. This gives the protein CASSPQVNQPQHF.

The V call is TRBV5-1, the J call TRBJ1-3; D remains ambiguous. CDR1 and CDR2 from the germline V gene are SGHRS and YFSETQ. This CDR3 has 14 amino acids. Between the trimmed V and J ends, which lost 0 bases and 3 bases, there was a span of 7 bases. CDR3 in DNA: TGCGCCAGCAGCTTGGACTCAAATGGAAACACCATATATTTT. As protein: CASSLDSNGNTIYF.

This chain uses TRBV27 with TRBJ2-3, with TRBD1 as a possible D gene (6 bases). V was shortened by 6 bases and J by 3 bases, with 10 bases between the two germline ends. CDR1 is MNHEY, CDR2 SMNVEV, per germline (reference sequence). The CDR3 has 13 residues. The CDR3 coding sequence is TGTGCCAGCAGATGGCAGGGGACAGATACGCAGTATTTT. This sequence encodes CASRWQGTDTQYF.

V and J are TRBV7-6 and TRBJ2-5; D possibly matches TRBD1 or TRBD2 (5 bases each). The germline V gene has CDR1 SGHVS and CDR2 FNYEAQ. This CDR3 has 15 residues. With 8 bases removed from V and 5 bases from J, the gap between germline ends came to 21 bases. The CDR3 DNA follows: TGTGCCAGCGCACCGGGACCGGAGATGCGTGAGACCCAGTACTTC. Its translation is CASAPGPEMRETQYF.

The genes are TRBV6-5 and TRBJ1-2; D uncertain. The CDR3 is 13 residues long. V lost 1 base and J lost 6, with 9 bases in between. Germline CDR1 MNHEY, CDR2 SVGAGI. This CDR3 reads CASSYFATDGYTF. The CDR3 bases are TGTGCCAGCAGTTACTTCGCAACCGATGGCTACACCTTC.

V usage is TRBV9 and J usage is TRBJ2-3; 13 bases map to TRBD2. The CDR3 covers 18 residues. In germline, CDR1 is SGDLS, CDR2 YYNGEE. Trimming at V came to 4 bases and at J to 0 bases, leaving 8 bases not matched to a gene. CDR3 region: CASSYRTSGSASTDTQYF. The CDR3 region has the DNA TGTGCCAGCAGCTATAGGACTAGCGGGAGTGCTAGCACAGATACGCAGTATTTT.

There are a few counts of this clonotype. The chain carries TRBV6-2 or TRBV6-3 and TRBJ2-7, with a tentative D call TRBD2 (5 bases). Trimming left V 6 bases short and J 3 bases short, with 6 bases between. CDR3 length: 11 residues. The V gene's germline CDR1 is MNHEY and CDR2 SVGEGT. The CDR3 nucleotides are TGTGCCAGCAGGACTAACTACGAGCAGTACTTC. This codes for CASRTNYEQYF.

This clonotype was counted a few times. This chain joins TRBV12-3 or TRBV12-4 and TRBJ2-7; 10 nucleotides agree with TRBD1. The length of the CDR3 is 18 residues. The trim removed 4 bases at V and 0 bases at J, leaving 12 bases unmatched. DNA for the CDR3: TGTGCCAGCAGTTCCGACTGGACAGGGGGTATCACCTCCTACGAGCAGTACTTC. Amino acid sequence: CASSSDWTGGITSYEQYF.